This passage covers 15 T cell receptor beta chains from one sample sequenced in a study of shared clonotypes between healthy human individuals. Method: immunoSEQ multiplex PCR; TCRdb's copy keeps in-frame clones and lacks some. The sample holds about 2.3 million clones, 90% to 95% seen once. The sample comprised naive CD4+ T cells from PBMCs. The subset here: CD45RA+ positively selected. All receptors derive from a young man in good health. Some clones in this sample may be carry-over from other donors' samples.

This sequence joins TRBV10-2 and TRBJ2-7; D perhaps matches TRBD2 (5 bases). The CDR3 runs 14 residues. The V end lost 10 bases, the J end lost 6 bases, and 22 bases lay between the germline ends. The germline gives CDR1 WSHSY, CDR2 SAAADI. CDR3 bases: TGCGCCACCAATTCGGACTCCCCGATTCGCGAGCAGTACTTC. Translating gives CATNSDSPIREQYF.

The chain has TRBV5-5 and TRBJ2-3; 14 bases agree with TRBD2. V dropped 4 bases and J dropped 4; count of bases not matched to a gene: 8. Looked up from germline, CDR1 is SGHKS and CDR2 is YYEKEE (reference sequence). The length of the CDR3 is 17 residues. CDR3 DNA: TGTGCCAGCAGCCACGGGACTAGCGGGAGTGCGGCAGATACGCAGTATTTT. Translation gives CASSHGTSGSAADTQYF.

The V gene is TRBV6-1, the J gene TRBJ1-1; D is possibly TRBD1 (6 bases). In germline, CDR1 is MNHNS, CDR2 SASEGT. This CDR3 comprises 12 residues. Trimming removed 6 bases at V and 5 bases at J, with 10 bases between. In nucleotides, the CDR3 is TGTGCCAGCAGGGGGGCGGTTACTGAAGCTTTCTTT. It yields the protein CASRGAVTEAFF.

Concerning this clone: Other DNA sequences in this sample translate to the same CDR3. The rearrangement joins TRBV5-4 to TRBJ1-2, with D maybe TRBD1 (5 bases). CDR1 is SGHNT and CDR2 is YYREEE in the germline V gene (reference sequence). The CDR3 totals 13 residues. Between the trimmed V and J ends, which lost 0 bases and 4 bases, there was a span of 7 bases. CDR3 region: CASSLDRSYGYTF. The CDR3 nucleotides read TGTGCCAGCAGCTTGGACAGGTCCTATGGCTACACCTTC.

The chain couples TRBV5-4 to TRBJ1-6; D gene uncertain. CDR1 and CDR2 from the germline V gene are SGHNT and YYREEE (reference sequence). V lost 4 bases and J lost 7, with 18 bases in between. The CDR3 spans 16 residues. The CDR3 DNA sequence: TGTGCCAGCAGCCTGCTCGACGTCGCCCGAAATTCACCCCTCCACTTT. Amino acids: CASSLLDVARNSPLHF. The full variable domain, in which reference TRBV5-4 and TRBJ1-6 provide the parts outside the CDR3, is ETGVTQSPTHLIKTRGQQVTLRCSSQSGHNTVSWYQQALGQGPQFIFQYYREEENGRGNFPPRFSGLQFPNYSSELNVNALELDDSALYLCASSLLDVARNSPLHFGNGTRLTVT.

The chain links TRBV12-5 to TRBJ2-1, with 9 nucleotides matching TRBD1. CDR1 is LGHNT and CDR2 is FRNRAP in the germline V gene. J was trimmed by 10 bases and V by 6 bases; bases with no gene match: 10. The CDR3 sequence is 14 residues long. The CDR3 protein is CASGSGQGSREQFF. The CDR3 nucleotides are TGTGCTAGTGGCTCGGGACAGGGTTCCCGAGAGCAGTTCTTC.

The table lists this clone with a count of one. This chain connects TRBV5-1 to TRBJ2-1; D possibly matches TRBD1 or TRBD2 (5 bases each). The CDR3 totals 14 residues. V lost 4 bases to trimming and J lost 7 bases, with 15 bases between them. The germline V gene encodes CDR1 SGHRS and CDR2 YFSETQ. The chain's CDR3 is CASSPGPPGNEQFF. The CDR3 nucleotides are TGCGCCAGCAGCCCGGGACCCCCTGGGAATGAGCAGTTCTTC.

The genes are TRBV7-9 and TRBJ2-1; D is perhaps TRBD1 or TRBD2 (6 bases each). The CDR3 totals 17 residues. V lost 3 bases to trimming and J lost 5 bases, with 20 bases between them. The V gene's germline CDR1 is SEHNR and CDR2 FQNEAQ (reference sequence). The CDR3 region has the DNA TGTGCCAGCAGCTTCCCCAGCAGGGGAGGTTTTAACAATGAGCAGTTCTTC. Translation gives CASSFPSRGGFNNEQFF.

The rearrangement joins TRBV25-1 to TRBJ2-7; 9 nucleotides align to TRBD1. This CDR3 contains 16 residues. Trimming removed 3 bases from V and 3 bases from J; junction bases left unmatched: 9. Germline V CDR1 and CDR2: MGHDK, SYGVNS. The CDR3 bases are TGTGCCAGCAGTGATGCAGGGACAGGGAGAATCTACGAGCAGTACTTC. Amino acid sequence: CASSDAGTGRIYEQYF.

This clone was counted a few times. Here the CDR3 reads CASSPRAQGTGELFF. Written as DNA, the CDR3 is TGTGCCAGCAGCCCCCGGGCACAGGGCACCGGGGAGCTGTTTTTT. The J gene is TRBJ2-2, the V gene TRBV7-9; weak D call: TRBD1 (6 bases). The germline V gene encodes CDR1 SEHNR and CDR2 FQNEAQ (reference sequence). V lost 5 bases to trimming and J lost 4 bases, with 14 bases between them. This CDR3 has 15 amino acids. The full variable domain, its missing parts supplied by reference TRBV7-9 and TRBJ2-2, is DTGVSQNPRHKITKRGQNVTFRCDPISEHNRLYWYRQTLGQGPEFLTYFQNEAQLEKSRLLSDRFSAERPKGSFSTLEIQRTEQGDSAMYLCASSPRAQGTGELFFGEGSRLTVL.

The genes are TRBV7-6 and TRBJ1-2, with D hard to call. Per the germline V gene, CDR1 is SGHVS and CDR2 is FNYEAQ. The CDR3 is made up of 15 amino acids. V was pared by 0 bases and J by 1 base, with 9 bases between. Here the CDR3 DNA reads TGTGCCAGCAGCTTAGCGTATAACAGTAACTATGGCTACACCTTC. The encoded protein is CASSLAYNSNYGYTF.

This clone was counted a single time. The CDR3, as DNA: TGTGCCAGCAGCCCAACAGGGGATCATGAAGCTTTCTTT. This codes for CASSPTGDHEAFF. The V call is TRBV7-9, the J call TRBJ1-1; TRBD1 matches at 7 bases. In germline, CDR1 is SEHNR, CDR2 FQNEAQ (reference sequence). V shed 5 bases and J 7 bases; nucleotides not matched to a gene: 7. The CDR3 totals 13 residues.

This chain's CDR3 is CASSLSLAIHEQYF. The CDR3 DNA reads TGTGCCAGCAGCTTATCACTAGCGATCCACGAGCAGTACTTC. V gene TRBV7-9 combines with J gene TRBJ2-7; 7 bases align to TRBD2. Unmatched junction bases numbered 6, after V lost 2 bases and J lost 5 bases. Germline loops: CDR1 SEHNR, CDR2 FQNEAQ (reference sequence). CDR3 length equals 14 residues.

The rearrangement uses TRBV15 and TRBJ2-7; D ambiguous. The V gene lost 2 bases and the J gene lost 7 bases, with 9 bases spanning the gap. The CDR3 consists of 12 residues. CDR1 LNHNV and CDR2 YYDKDF come from the germline V gene (reference sequence). For the CDR3, the DNA is TGTGCCACCAGCAGAACCCTTGGGGAGCAGTACTTC. It specifies CATSRTLGEQYF.

The gene calls are TRBV18 and TRBJ2-7; no clear D. The CDR3 runs 13 residues. Trimming left V 8 bases short and J 1 base short, with 12 bases between. Germline values: CDR1 KGHSH, CDR2 LQKENI. The CDR3 coding sequence is TGTGCCAGCAGGGTACGGGCGTCCTACGAGCAGTACTTC. This encodes CASRVRASYEQYF.